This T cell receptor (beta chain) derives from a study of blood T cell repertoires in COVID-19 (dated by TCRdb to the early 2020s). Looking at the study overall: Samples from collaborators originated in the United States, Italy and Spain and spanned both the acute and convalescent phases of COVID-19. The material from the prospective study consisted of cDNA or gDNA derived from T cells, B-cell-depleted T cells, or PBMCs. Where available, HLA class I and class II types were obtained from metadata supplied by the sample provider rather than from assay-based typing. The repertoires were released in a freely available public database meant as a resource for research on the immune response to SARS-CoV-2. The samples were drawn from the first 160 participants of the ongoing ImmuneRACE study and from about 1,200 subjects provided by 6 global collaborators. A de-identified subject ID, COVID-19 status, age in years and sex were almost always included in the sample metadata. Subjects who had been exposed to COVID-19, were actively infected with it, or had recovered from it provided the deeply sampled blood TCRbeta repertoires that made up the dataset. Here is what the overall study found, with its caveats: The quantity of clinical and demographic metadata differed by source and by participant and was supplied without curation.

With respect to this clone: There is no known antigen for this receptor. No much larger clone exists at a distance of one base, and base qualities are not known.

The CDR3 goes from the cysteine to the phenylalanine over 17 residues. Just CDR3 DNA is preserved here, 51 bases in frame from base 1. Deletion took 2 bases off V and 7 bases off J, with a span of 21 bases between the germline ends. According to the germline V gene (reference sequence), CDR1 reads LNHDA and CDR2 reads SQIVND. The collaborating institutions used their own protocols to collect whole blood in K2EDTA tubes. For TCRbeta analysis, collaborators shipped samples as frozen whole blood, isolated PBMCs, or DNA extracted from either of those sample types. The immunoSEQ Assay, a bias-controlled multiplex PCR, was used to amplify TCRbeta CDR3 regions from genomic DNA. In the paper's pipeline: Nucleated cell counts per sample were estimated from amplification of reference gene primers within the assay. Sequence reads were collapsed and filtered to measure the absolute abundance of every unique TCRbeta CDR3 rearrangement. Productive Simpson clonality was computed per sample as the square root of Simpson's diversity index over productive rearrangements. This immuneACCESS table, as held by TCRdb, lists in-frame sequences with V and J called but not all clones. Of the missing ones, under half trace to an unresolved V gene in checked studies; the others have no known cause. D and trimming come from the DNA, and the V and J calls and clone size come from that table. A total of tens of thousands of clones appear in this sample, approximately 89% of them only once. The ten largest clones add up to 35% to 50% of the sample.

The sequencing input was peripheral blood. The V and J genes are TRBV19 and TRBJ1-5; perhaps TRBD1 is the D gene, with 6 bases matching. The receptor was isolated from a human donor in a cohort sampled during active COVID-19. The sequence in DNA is TGTGCCAGTAGTATAAGGCAGGGGCCGAGTGCGCGCCAGCCCCAGCATTTT. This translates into CASSIRQGPSARQPQHF.